This T cell receptor beta chain was identified in a study of shared T cell receptors in the human thymus. Only in-frame clones appear in the TCRdb table, and some are missing; sequencing was by immunoSEQ multiplex PCR. The table shows some 640,000 clones, with about 90% occurring only once. Trimming at V came to 4 bases and at J to 2 bases, leaving 6 bases not matched to a gene. Germline CDR1 SGDLS, CDR2 YYNGEE. This CDR3 is 16 amino acids long. These same records also appear under a second study, on human thymus T cells. From that study: Congenital heart defects were the reason for the corrective surgery that the donors, healthy Finnish infants, were having. Surgeons resected thymus tissue during corrective heart surgery.

Specimen: thymocytes. The TCR comes from a boy younger than two with a congenital heart defect. The V gene is TRBV9, the J gene TRBJ2-7, with 13 bases fitting TRBD2. Written as DNA, the CDR3 is TGTGCCAGCAGCCCCCCGACTAGCGGGGGGACCTACGAGCAGTACTTC. Its protein is CASSPPTSGGTYEQYF.